The 27 T cell receptor beta chains in this list originate from one sample, sequenced in a study of cytomegalovirus exposure and HLA in healthy donors. PCR involved 60 Vbeta and 13 Jbeta primers. TCRdb's copy holds only in-frame clones and misses some; the assay was immunoSEQ multiplex PCR. This sample yields about 200,000 clones, of which about 90% are seen a single time; over 1% belongs to the top ten. Sequences were obtained from PBMCs. The receptors come from a young man in good health and CMV-seronegative.

The rearrangement joins TRBV7-2 to TRBJ2-1; weak D call: TRBD1 (5 bases). This CDR3 is built from 13 residues. Trimming pared 2 bases from V and 4 bases from J, leaving 6 bases between. CDR1 and CDR2 from the germline V gene are SGHTA and FQGNSA. The CDR3 bases are TGTGCCAGCAGCTTACAGGGTTACAATGAGCAGTTCTTC. This encodes CASSLQGYNEQFF.

The table lists this clone with a few counts. The chain has TRBV29-1 and TRBJ2-2; tentative D call: TRBD2 (5 bases). Germline V gives CDR1 SQVTM, CDR2 ANQGSEA. This CDR3 has 14 amino acids. V was pared by 2 bases and J by 5 bases, with 12 bases between. The CDR3 spells CSVERGRGTGELFF. The CDR3 nucleotides read TGCAGCGTTGAACGAGGGAGAGGGACCGGGGAGCTGTTTTTT.

This clone was observed once. This chain links TRBV6-7 with TRBJ2-5; 7 nucleotides line up with TRBD1. TRBV6-7 is recorded as an ORF, its role being uncertain. This CDR3 has 20 amino acids. J lost 3 bases, V lost 0 bases, and 19 bases had no gene match. DNA for the CDR3: TGTGCCAGCAGTTACTCGAGTCATGAGGGGGCTCAGGTGAGAAAAGAGACCCAGTACTTC. It translates to CASSYSSHEGAQVRKETQYF.

The chain carries TRBV5-1 and TRBJ2-3; D may be TRBD1 (5 bases). V lost 2 bases and J 0 bases, leaving 10 bases between the germline ends. CDR3 length: 15 residues. The germline V gene encodes CDR1 SGHRS and CDR2 YFSETQ. The CDR3 region has the DNA TGCGCCAGCAGCTTCTCAGGGCCTAGCACAGATACGCAGTATTTT. This sequence encodes CASSFSGPSTDTQYF.

As for this clone: Additional DNA sequences in this sample encode the identical CDR3. The gene calls are TRBV28 and TRBJ1-2; D may be TRBD1 (5 bases). Per germline, CDR1 MDHEN and CDR2 SYDVKM. CDR3 length: 15 amino acids. Deletions cut 5 bases from V and 4 bases from J, with 17 bases between. This CDR3 is CASSRDTGVVYGYTF. Written as DNA, the CDR3 is TGTGCCAGCAGTAGAGACACAGGAGTGGTCTATGGCTACACCTTC.

Regarding this clone: Its ends do not fully match the called genes, so a read error is possible. The chain combines TRBV2 with TRBJ2-4; 7 bases align to TRBD2. CDR3 length: 13 amino acids. Germline V gene sequence: CDR1 SNHLY, CDR2 FYNNEI. CDR3 loop: CASSGTRGNSQYF. The CDR3, as DNA: TGTGCCAGCAGTGGGACTAGAGGAAACAGTCAGTACTTC.

J is TRBJ1-3 and V is TRBV5-1; 10 bases match TRBD1. V was clipped by 4 bases and J by 8 bases; unmatched bases: 9. The germline gives CDR1 SGHRS, CDR2 YFSETQ. The CDR3 is 15 amino acids. CDR3 in DNA: TGCGCCAGCAGCGAGGGGACAGGGGTGGATGACACCATATATTTT. This codes for CASSEGTGVDDTIYF.

This clone was detected once. This CDR3 is CSVGGRQGDYEQYF. In DNA, the CDR3 is TGCAGCGTGGGGGGTAGGCAGGGGGACTACGAGCAGTACTTC. The V gene is TRBV29-1, the J gene TRBJ2-7; D is perhaps TRBD1 (7 bases). Germline CDR1 reads SQVTM; CDR2 reads ANQGSEA. The CDR3 consists of 14 residues. V lost 6 bases and J 3 bases, leaving 18 bases between the germline ends.

This clone was observed a few times. V gene TRBV6-5 combines with J gene TRBJ1-5, with a weak D call TRBD1 (5 bases). V lost 4 bases and J lost 5, with 18 bases in between. The V gene's germline CDR1 is MNHEY and CDR2 SVGAGI. CDR3 length equals 16 residues. The CDR3 coding sequence is TGTGCCAGCAGTTCCCACGGGAGGGGTAGGGATCAGCCCCAGCATTTT. This codes for CASSSHGRGRDQPQHF.

The gene calls are TRBV14 and TRBJ2-7; 9 bases line up with TRBD2. Trimming at V came to 4 bases and at J to 7 bases, leaving 14 bases not matched to a gene. CDR3 length: 16 amino acids. Germline-derived CDR1 and CDR2 are SGHDN and FVKESK. CDR3 amino acids: CASSPQSPGLAWEQYF. The CDR3, as DNA: TGTGCCAGCAGCCCTCAGTCCCCGGGACTAGCTTGGGAGCAGTACTTC.

The rearrangement joins TRBV6-6 to TRBJ1-4; TRBD1 might be the D (5 bases). The CDR3 has 13 residues. Between the trimmed V and J ends, which lost 10 bases and 10 bases, there was a span of 19 bases. Germline CDR1 reads MNHNY; CDR2 reads SVGAGI (reference sequence). DNA for the CDR3: TGTGCCAACACCCTGGGGCAGAACCGAAAACTGTTTTTT. Its translation is CANTLGQNRKLFF.

The chain links TRBV7-2 to TRBJ1-5; 9 positions match TRBD1. The germline CDR1 and CDR2 sequences are SGHTA and FQGNSA. The CDR3 is made up of 15 amino acids. V trimming: 5 bases; J trimming: 6 bases; junction bases outside the gene matches: 8. For the CDR3, the DNA is TGTGCCAGCAGCGGCGGGACAGGGAGCGGTCAGCCCCAGCATTTT. Residues: CASSGGTGSGQPQHF.

This chain uses TRBV5-1 with TRBJ1-5; D possibly corresponds to TRBD1 (6 bases). The CDR3 runs to 15 residues. Germline V gene data show CDR1 as SGHRS and CDR2 as YFSETQ. The V and J ends lost 0 bases and 3 bases respectively, with 10 bases between them. The DNA for the CDR3 is TGCGCCAGCAGCTTGGGGGGGGGCGTCAATCAGCCCCAGCATTTT. Translation: CASSLGGGVNQPQHF.

The chain uses TRBV10-3 and TRBJ2-5, with 11 positions matching TRBD2. Germline CDR1 reads ENHRY; CDR2 reads SYGVKD. This CDR3 region has 15 residues. The V and J ends lost 8 bases and 2 bases, in that order; junction bases with no gene match: 7. CDR3 loop: CAIALTSGNQETQYF. The DNA of the CDR3 is TGTGCCATCGCACTGACTAGCGGGAATCAAGAGACCCAGTACTTC.

This chain links TRBV7-2 with TRBJ2-5; D call uncertain. Germline V gene lookup returns CDR1 SGHTA and CDR2 FQGNSA. The CDR3 runs to 12 residues. With 4 bases removed from V and 0 bases from J, the gap between germline ends came to 3 bases. The CDR3 loop reads CASSSYQETQYF. CDR3 sequence (DNA): TGTGCCAGCAGCTCGTACCAAGAGACCCAGTACTTC.

The chain employs TRBV28 and TRBJ2-3; D is unclear. This CDR3 comprises 14 residues. Germline CDR1 is MDHEN and CDR2 is SYDVKM. V dropped 3 bases and J dropped 1 base, with 8 bases sitting between them. The CDR3 DNA is TGTGCCAGCAGTTTTAGGCAGGGCACAGATACGCAGTATTTT. This gives the protein CASSFRQGTDTQYF.

This chain uses TRBV4-2 with TRBJ2-2, with TRBD2 matching over 9 bases. CDR1 is LGHNA and CDR2 is YNFKEQ in the germline V gene. The CDR3 runs 20 residues. V shed 7 bases and J 2 bases; nucleotides not matched to a gene: 20. This CDR3 reads CASTRELNWGGRANTGELFF. CDR3 coding DNA: TGTGCCAGCACCCGAGAGTTAAACTGGGGCGGGAGGGCCAACACCGGGGAGCTGTTTTTT.

The chain has TRBV6-5 and TRBJ2-2; D not resolved. The CDR3 has 14 amino acids. Trimming cost V 5 bases and J 4 bases, with 11 bases left between them. Germline V lookup: CDR1 MNHEY, CDR2 SVGAGI. Written as DNA, the CDR3 is TGTGCCAGCAGTCGAACAACAGTCACCGGGGAGCTGTTTTTT. It specifies CASSRTTVTGELFF.

The chain has TRBV30 and TRBJ1-3; 8 bases line up with TRBD1. Germline CDR1 reads GTSNPN; CDR2 reads SVGIG (reference sequence). The CDR3 length is 17 residues. The J segment lost 0 bases and the V segment lost 1 base, leaving 8 bases of the junction unmatched. CDR3: CAWSAPRTGGSGNTIYF. CDR3 sequence (DNA): TGTGCCTGGAGTGCCCCTCGAACAGGGGGCTCTGGAAACACCATATATTTT.

This chain uses TRBV19 with TRBJ1-5, with D perhaps TRBD1 (5 bases). Trimming left V 3 bases short and J 1 base short, with 7 bases between. The CDR3 contains 14 residues. Germline loops: CDR1 LNHDA, CDR2 SQIVND (reference sequence). As DNA, the CDR3 is TGTGCCAGTAGTATGGGGGGGAGCAATCAGCCCCAGCATTTT. As protein: CASSMGGSNQPQHF.

V usage is TRBV4-1 and J usage is TRBJ2-1; TRBD1 matches at 7 bases. The germline gives CDR1 MGHRA, CDR2 YSYEKL. Trimming removed 3 bases from V and 6 bases from J; junction bases left unmatched: 11. The CDR3 loop spans 16 amino acids. The CDR3: CASSQGSAGGFNEQFF. CDR3 in DNA: TGCGCCAGCAGCCAGGGGTCGGCAGGGGGTTTCAATGAGCAGTTCTTC.

V gene TRBV14 combines with J gene TRBJ2-7; TRBD2 matches 7 bases. The germline V gene has CDR1 SGHDN and CDR2 FVKESK. The CDR3 runs to 15 residues. The V and J ends lost 1 base and 3 bases, in that order; junction bases with no gene match: 6. CDR3 loop: CASSQGGASGYEQYF. DNA of the CDR3: TGTGCCAGCAGCCAAGGAGGGGCTAGCGGCTACGAGCAGTACTTC.

Only one count was recorded for this clone. The gene calls are TRBV7-2 and TRBJ2-1; D gene unclear. Germline V gene sequence: CDR1 SGHTA, CDR2 FQGNSA. The V end lost 2 bases, the J end lost 8 bases, and 4 bases lay between the germline ends. The CDR3 is made up of 11 amino acids. For the CDR3, the DNA is TGTGCCAGCAGCTTAACGGATGAGCAGTTCTTC. As protein: CASSLTDEQFF.

This clone showed up just once. The rearrangement joins TRBV7-9 to TRBJ1-1; TRBD1 matches at 8 bases. J gave up 7 bases and V 4 bases, and 11 bases lay outside the gene matches. Germline V gene lookup returns CDR1 SEHNR and CDR2 FQNEAQ (reference sequence). The CDR3 is 15 residues long. The CDR3 nucleotides are TGTGCCAGCAGCTCTCTTGGACAGGGCAGTAGTGAAGCTTTCTTT. The encoded protein is CASSSLGQGSSEAFF.

The chain carries TRBV7-9 and TRBJ2-1, with TRBD2 matching over 9 bases. The CDR3 runs to 17 residues. V lost 1 base and J lost 8; bases outside the gene matches: 12. Germline V gene sequence: CDR1 SEHNR, CDR2 FQNEAQ (reference sequence). The CDR3, as DNA: TGTGCCAGCAGCTTAGTCGGGCGGGAGGGCCTTTGGCATGAGCAGTTCTTC. As protein: CASSLVGREGLWHEQFF.

The chain links TRBV28 to TRBJ1-1; D uncertain. Germline lookup yields CDR1 MDHEN and CDR2 SYDVKM. Trimming stripped 7 bases from V and 0 bases from J, with 21 bases between. CDR3 length: 17 amino acids. CDR3 region: CASTATEPSSMNTEAFF. CDR3 in DNA: TGTGCCAGCACCGCCACAGAGCCCAGCTCAATGAACACTGAAGCTTTCTTT.

This chain connects TRBV6-1 to TRBJ2-7, with 15 positions matching TRBD2. Germline V gene data show CDR1 as MNHNS and CDR2 as SASEGT. CDR3 length: 18 residues. J lost 3 bases, V lost 8 bases, and 14 bases had no gene match. DNA for the CDR3: TGTGCCAGCCGTGCCAGGACTAGCGGGAGGGCCTCGGGCTACGAGCAGTACTTC. Its protein product is CASRARTSGRASGYEQYF.